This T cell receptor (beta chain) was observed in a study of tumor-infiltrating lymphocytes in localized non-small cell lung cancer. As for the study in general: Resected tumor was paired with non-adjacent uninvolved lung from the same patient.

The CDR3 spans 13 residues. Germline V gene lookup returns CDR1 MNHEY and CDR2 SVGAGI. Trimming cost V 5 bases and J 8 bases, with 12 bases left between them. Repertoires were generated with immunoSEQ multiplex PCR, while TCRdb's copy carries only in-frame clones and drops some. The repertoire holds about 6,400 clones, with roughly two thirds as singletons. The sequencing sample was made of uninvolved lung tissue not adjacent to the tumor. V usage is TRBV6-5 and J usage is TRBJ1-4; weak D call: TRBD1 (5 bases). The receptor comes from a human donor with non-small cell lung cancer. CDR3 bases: TGTGCCAGCAGTCCCCTTGGGGGAGAAAAACTGTTTTTT. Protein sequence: CASSPLGGEKLFF.